This T cell receptor beta chain was recovered during a study of blood T cell repertoires in COVID-19. Study-wide context: The origin of the acute and convalescent COVID-19 samples was the United States, Italy and Spain.

This clone was observed a single time. The CDR3 runs 17 residues. The V end was cut by 7 bases, the J end by 0 bases, with 20 bases between. Germline V gene data show CDR1 as SGHRS and CDR2 as YFSETQ. The table came from immunoSEQ multiplex PCR; TCRdb's copy has only in-frame clones and leaves some out. The sample records 35,000 to 40,000 clones, around 82% being singletons. The rearrangement links TRBV5-1 to TRBJ2-1; TRBD1 might be the D (5 bases). What was sequenced was peripheral blood. This clonotype was obtained from a man in his 70s with acute or convalescent COVID-19. The CDR3 DNA is TGCGCCAGCGCCAGGGATCCGGGTCCAAGCTCCTACAATGAGCAGTTCTTC. Amino acid sequence: CASARDPGPSSYNEQFF.